These 3 T cell receptor beta chains came from one sample sequenced in a study of blood T cell repertoires in COVID-19 (TCRdb year 2020). The library relied on the immunoSEQ multiplex PCR assay. TCRdb re-hosts the immuneACCESS table, in-frame sequences only. Its copies lack some clones; in the studies checked, an unresolved V gene accounts for under half of them, and the cause for the rest is not known. The sample table contains approximately 100,000 clones; only one count was recorded for more than 75% of them. Together, the top ten hold under 8% of the sample. The specimen sequenced was peripheral blood. The receptors were sampled from a human donor in a cohort sampled during active COVID-19.

The rearrangement joins TRBV6-5 to TRBJ2-5; 7 bases are a match to TRBD2. J lost 1 base, V lost 3 bases, and 5 bases had no gene match. Germline V CDR1 and CDR2: MNHEY, SVGAGI. There are 15 residues in the CDR3. CDR3 protein: CASSYRSSGQETQYF. The CDR3, as DNA: TGTGCCAGCAGTTATAGGTCTAGCGGCCAAGAGACCCAGTACTTC.

The gene calls are TRBV5-1 and TRBJ2-7; 9 positions agree with TRBD1. The germline V gene encodes CDR1 SGHRS and CDR2 YFSETQ. This CDR3 contains 14 residues. The V segment lost 1 base and the J segment 2 bases; nucleotides outside the gene matches: 1. The CDR3 DNA follows: TGCGCCAGCAGCTTGAACAGGGGGCCCTACGAGCAGTACTTC. Its translation is CASSLNRGPYEQYF.

The rearrangement links TRBV11-2 to TRBJ2-1, with 8 nucleotides matching TRBD2. The length of the CDR3 is 15 residues. J was trimmed by 6 bases and V by 5 bases; bases with no gene match: 9. The germline CDR1 and CDR2 sequences are SGHAT and FQNNGV. CDR3 DNA: TGTGCCAGCAGCCCGGGACTAGGAGCCGCCAATGAGCAGTTCTTC. Residues: CASSPGLGAANEQFF.